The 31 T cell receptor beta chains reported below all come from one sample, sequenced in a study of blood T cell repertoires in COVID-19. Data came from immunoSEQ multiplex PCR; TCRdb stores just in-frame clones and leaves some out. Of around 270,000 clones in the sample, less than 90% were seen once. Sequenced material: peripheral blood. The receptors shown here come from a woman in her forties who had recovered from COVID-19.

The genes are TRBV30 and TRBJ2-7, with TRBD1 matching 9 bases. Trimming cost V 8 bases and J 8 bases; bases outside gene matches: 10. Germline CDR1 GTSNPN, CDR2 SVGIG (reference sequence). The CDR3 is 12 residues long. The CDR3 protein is CAGGDRAYKQYF. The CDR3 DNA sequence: TGTGCCGGGGGGGACAGGGCCTATAAGCAGTACTTC.

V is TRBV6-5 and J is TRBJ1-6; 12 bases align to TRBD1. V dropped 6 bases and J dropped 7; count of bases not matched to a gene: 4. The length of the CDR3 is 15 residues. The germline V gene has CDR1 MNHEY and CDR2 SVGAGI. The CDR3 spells CASSWDRGRNSPLHF. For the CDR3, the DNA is TGTGCCAGCAGCTGGGACAGGGGGCGGAATTCACCCCTCCACTTT.

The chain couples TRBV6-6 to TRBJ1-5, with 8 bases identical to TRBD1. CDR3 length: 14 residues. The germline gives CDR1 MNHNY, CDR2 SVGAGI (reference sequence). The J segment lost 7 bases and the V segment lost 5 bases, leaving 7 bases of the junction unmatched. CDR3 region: CASSRTGLGQPQHF. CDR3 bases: TGTGCCAGCAGTCGGACAGGGCTAGGGCAGCCCCAGCATTTT.

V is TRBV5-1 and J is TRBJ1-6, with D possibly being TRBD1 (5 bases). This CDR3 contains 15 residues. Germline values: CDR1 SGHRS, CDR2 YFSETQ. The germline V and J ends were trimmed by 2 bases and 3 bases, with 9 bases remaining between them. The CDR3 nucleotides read TGCGCCAGCAGCTTTGGGGGGAGCTATAATTCACCCCTCCACTTT. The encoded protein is CASSFGGSYNSPLHF.

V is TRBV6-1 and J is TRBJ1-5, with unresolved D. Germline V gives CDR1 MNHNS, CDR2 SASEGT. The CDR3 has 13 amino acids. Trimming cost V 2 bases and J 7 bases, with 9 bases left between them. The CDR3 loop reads CASSEYYRQPQHF. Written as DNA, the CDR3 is TGTGCCAGCAGTGAATATTACAGACAGCCCCAGCATTTT.

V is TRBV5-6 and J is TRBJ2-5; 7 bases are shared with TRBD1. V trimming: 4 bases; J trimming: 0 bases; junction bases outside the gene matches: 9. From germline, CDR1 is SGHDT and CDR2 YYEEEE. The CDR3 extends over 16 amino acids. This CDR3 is CASSTPTGWDQETQYF. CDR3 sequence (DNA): TGTGCCAGCAGCACACCGACAGGGTGGGACCAAGAGACCCAGTACTTC.

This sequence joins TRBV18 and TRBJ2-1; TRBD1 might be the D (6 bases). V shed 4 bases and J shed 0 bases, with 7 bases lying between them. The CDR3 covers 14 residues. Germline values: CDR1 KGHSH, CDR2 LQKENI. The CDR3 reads CASSRQASYNEQFF. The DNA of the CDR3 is TGTGCCAGCTCACGACAGGCCTCCTACAATGAGCAGTTCTTC.

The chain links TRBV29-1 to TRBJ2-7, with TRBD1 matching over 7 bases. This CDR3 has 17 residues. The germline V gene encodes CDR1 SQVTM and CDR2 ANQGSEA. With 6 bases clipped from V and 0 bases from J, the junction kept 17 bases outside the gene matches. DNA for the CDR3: TGCAGCGTGCTAGGGGGCGGCCGTGGATCGAGCTCCTACGAGCAGTACTTC. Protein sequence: CSVLGGGRGSSSYEQYF.

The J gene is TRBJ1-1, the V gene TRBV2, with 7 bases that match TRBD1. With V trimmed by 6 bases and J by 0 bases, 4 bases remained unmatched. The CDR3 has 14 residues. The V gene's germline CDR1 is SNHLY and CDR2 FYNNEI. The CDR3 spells CASSPGQMNTEAFF. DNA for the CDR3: TGTGCCAGCAGCCCGGGACAGATGAACACTGAAGCTTTCTTT. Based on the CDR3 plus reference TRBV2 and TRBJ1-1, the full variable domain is EPEVTQTPSHQVTQMGQEVILRCVPISNHLYFYWYRQILGQKVEFLVSFYNNEISEKSEIFDDQFSVERPDGSNFTLKIRSTKLEDSAMYFCASSPGQMNTEAFFGQGTRLTVV.

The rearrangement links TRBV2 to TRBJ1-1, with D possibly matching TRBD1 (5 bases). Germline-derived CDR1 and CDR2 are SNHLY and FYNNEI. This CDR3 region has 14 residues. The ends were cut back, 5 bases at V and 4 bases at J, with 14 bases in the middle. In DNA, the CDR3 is TGTGCCAGCAGTAAGGACACCCCGGGCACTGAAGCTTTCTTT. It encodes CASSKDTPGTEAFF.

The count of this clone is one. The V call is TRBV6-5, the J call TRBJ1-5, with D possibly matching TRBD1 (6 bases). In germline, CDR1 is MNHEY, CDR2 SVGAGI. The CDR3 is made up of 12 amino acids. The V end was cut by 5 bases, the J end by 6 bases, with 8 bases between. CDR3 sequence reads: CASSRDTQPQHF. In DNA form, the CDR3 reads TGTGCCAGCAGTCGGGACACTCAGCCCCAGCATTTT.

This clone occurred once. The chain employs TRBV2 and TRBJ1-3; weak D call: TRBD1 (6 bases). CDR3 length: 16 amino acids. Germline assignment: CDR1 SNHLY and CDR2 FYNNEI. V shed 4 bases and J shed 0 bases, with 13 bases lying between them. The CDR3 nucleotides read TGTGCCAGCAGTGTAAGACAGGTTTCCTCTGGAAACACCATATATTTT. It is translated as CASSVRQVSSGNTIYF.

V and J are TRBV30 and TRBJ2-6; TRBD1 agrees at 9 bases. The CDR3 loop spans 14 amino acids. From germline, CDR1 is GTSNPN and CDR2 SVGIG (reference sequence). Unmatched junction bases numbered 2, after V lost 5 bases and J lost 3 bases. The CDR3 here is CAWGQGNGANVLTF. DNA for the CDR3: TGTGCCTGGGGACAGGGGAATGGGGCCAACGTCCTGACTTTC.

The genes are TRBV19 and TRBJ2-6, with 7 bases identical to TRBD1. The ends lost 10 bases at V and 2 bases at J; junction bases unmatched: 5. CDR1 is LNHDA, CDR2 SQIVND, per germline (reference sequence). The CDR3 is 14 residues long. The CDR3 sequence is CATEGGAGANVLTF. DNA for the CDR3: TGTGCCACCGAAGGGGGCGCTGGGGCCAACGTCCTGACTTTC.

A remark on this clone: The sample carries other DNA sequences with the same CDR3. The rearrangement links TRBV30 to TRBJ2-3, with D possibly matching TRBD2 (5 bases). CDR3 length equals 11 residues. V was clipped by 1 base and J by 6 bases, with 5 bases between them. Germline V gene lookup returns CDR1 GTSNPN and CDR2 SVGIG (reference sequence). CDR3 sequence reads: CAWSGGDTQYF. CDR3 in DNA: TGTGCCTGGAGTGGAGGGGATACGCAGTATTTT.

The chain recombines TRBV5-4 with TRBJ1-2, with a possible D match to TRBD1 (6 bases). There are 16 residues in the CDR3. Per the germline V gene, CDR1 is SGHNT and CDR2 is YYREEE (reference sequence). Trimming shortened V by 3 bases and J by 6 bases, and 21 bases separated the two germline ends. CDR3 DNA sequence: TGTGCCAGCAGCTCACAGGGCGTGGTTTCGTTTGATGGCTACACCTTC. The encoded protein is CASSSQGVVSFDGYTF.

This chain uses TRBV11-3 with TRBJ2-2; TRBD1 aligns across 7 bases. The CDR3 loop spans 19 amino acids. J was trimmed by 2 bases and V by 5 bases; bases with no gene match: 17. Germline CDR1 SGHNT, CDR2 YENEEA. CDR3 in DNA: TGTGCCAGCAGCCCACAGGGGTGGGGGCGAACCATTAACACCGGGGAGCTGTTTTTT. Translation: CASSPQGWGRTINTGELFF. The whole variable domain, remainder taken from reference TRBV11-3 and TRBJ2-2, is EAGVVQSPRYKIIEKKQPVAFWCNPISGHNTLYWYLQNLGQGPELLIRYENEEAVDDSQLPKDRFSAERLKGVDSTLKIQPAELGDSAVYLCASSPQGWGRTINTGELFFGEGSRLTVL.

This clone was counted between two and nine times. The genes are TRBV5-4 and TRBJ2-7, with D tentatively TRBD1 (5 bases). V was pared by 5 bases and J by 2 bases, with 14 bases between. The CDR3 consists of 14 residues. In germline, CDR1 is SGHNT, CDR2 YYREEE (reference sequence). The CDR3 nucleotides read TGTGCCAGCAGTCTGGGGCGGAGTACCTACGAGCAGTACTTC. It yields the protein CASSLGRSTYEQYF.

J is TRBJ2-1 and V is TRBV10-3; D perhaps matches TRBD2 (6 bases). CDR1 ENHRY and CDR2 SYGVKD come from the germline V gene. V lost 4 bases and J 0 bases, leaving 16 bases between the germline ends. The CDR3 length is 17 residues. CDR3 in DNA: TGTGCCATCAGTGGGGGGGAGGCGGAGCTCTCCTACAATGAGCAGTTCTTC. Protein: CAISGGEAELSYNEQFF.

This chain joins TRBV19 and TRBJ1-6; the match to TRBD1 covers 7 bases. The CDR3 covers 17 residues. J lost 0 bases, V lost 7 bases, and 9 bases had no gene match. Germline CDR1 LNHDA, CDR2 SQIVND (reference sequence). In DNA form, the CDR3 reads TGTGCCAGTACCACGGGACAGCGGAGCTCCTATAATTCACCCCTCCACTTT. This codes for CASTTGQRSSYNSPLHF.

For the CDR3, the DNA is TGCGCCAGCACGGGGGAGAATTCCTACGAGCAGTACTTC. Translating gives CASTGENSYEQYF. The chain carries TRBV5-1 and TRBJ2-7; perhaps TRBD2 as D (6 bases). The V gene lost 6 bases and the J gene lost 1 base, with 11 bases spanning the gap. Per germline, CDR1 SGHRS and CDR2 YFSETQ. The CDR3 is 13 residues long.

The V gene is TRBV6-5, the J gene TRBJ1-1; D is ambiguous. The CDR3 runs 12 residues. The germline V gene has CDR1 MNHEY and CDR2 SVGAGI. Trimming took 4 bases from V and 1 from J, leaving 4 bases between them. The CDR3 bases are TGTGCCAGCAGTTCTTGGAACACTGAAGCTTTCTTT. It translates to CASSSWNTEAFF.

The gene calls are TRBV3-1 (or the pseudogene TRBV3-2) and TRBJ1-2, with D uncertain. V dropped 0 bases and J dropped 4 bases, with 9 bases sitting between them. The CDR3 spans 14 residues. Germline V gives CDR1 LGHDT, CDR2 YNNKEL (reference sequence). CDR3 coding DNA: TGTGCCAGCAGCCAAGACGGCGCGGGCTATGGCTACACCTTC. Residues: CASSQDGAGYGYTF.

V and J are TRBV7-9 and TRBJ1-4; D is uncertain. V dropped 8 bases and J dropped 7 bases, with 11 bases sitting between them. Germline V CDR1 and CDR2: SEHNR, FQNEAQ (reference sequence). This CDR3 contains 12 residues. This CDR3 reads CASGEVGEKLFF. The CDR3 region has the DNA TGTGCCAGCGGGGAGGTCGGTGAAAAACTGTTTTTT.

DNA for the CDR3: TGTGCCACCGAGGGATGGAATCCACCCCTCCACTTT. Translating it yields CATEGWNPPLHF. This chain uses TRBV28 with TRBJ1-6; the D is unclear. Between the trimmed V and J ends, which lost 10 bases and 11 bases, there was a span of 15 bases. Germline CDR1 is MDHEN and CDR2 is SYDVKM. The CDR3 consists of 12 residues.

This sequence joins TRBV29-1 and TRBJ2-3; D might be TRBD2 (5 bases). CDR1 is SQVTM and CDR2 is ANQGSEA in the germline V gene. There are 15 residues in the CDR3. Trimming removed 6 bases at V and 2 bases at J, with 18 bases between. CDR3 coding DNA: TGCAGCGTGAAAGGATCGGGAACAAACACAGATACGCAGTATTTT. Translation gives CSVKGSGTNTDTQYF.

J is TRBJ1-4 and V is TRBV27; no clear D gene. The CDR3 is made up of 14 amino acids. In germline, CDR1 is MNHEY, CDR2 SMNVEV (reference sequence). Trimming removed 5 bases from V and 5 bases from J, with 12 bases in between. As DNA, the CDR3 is TGTGCCAGCAGTACCATCGGAGGGAATGAAAAACTGTTTTTT. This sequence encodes CASSTIGGNEKLFF.

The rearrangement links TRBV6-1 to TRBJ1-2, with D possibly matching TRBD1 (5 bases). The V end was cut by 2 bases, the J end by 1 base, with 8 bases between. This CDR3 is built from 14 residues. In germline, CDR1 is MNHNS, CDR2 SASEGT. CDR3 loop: CASSELGGNYGYTF. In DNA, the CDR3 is TGTGCCAGCAGTGAACTGGGGGGTAACTATGGCTACACCTTC.

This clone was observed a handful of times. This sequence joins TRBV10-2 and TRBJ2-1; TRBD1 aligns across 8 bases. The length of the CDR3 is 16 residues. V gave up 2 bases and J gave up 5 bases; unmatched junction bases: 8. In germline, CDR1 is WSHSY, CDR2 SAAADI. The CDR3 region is CASSETPGGKDNEQFF. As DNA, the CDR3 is TGCGCCAGCAGTGAGACCCCAGGGGGCAAAGACAATGAGCAGTTCTTC.

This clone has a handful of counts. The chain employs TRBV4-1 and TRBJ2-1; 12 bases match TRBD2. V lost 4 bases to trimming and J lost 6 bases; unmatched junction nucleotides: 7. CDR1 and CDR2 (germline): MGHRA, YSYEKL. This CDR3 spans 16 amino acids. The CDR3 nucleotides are TGCGCCAGCAGCCGCATAGGACTAGCGGGGTCCAATGAGCAGTTCTTC. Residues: CASSRIGLAGSNEQFF.

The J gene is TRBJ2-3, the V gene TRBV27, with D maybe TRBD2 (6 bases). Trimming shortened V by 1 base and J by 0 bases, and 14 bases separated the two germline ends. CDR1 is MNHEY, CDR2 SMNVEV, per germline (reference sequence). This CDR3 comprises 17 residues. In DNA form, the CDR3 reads TGTGCCAGCAGTTTATTTACCGGAGGGTCTAGCACAGATACGCAGTATTTT. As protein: CASSLFTGGSSTDTQYF.